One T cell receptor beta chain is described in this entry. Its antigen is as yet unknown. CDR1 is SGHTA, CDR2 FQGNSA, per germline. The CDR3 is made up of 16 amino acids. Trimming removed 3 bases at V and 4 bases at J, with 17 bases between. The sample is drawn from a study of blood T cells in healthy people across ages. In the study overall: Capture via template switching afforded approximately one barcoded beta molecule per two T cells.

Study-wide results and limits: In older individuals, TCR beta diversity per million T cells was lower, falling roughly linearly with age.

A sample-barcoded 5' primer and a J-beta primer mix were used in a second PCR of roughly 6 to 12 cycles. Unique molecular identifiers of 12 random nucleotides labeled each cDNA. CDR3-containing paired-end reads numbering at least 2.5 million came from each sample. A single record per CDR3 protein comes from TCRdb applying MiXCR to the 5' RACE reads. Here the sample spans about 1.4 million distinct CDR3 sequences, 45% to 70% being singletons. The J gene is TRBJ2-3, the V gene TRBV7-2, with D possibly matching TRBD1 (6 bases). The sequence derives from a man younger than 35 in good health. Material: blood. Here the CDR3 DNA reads TGTGCCAGCAGCTTCCCCATGGGGGCTACGGCAGATACGCAGTATTTT. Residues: CASSFPMGATADTQYF.